The clone carrying this T cell receptor (beta chain) was seen only a few times. Its antigen is unknown. This entry comes from a study of CD8 T cells in ankylosing spondylitis. The CDR3 totals 11 residues. V trimming: 7 bases; J trimming: 4 bases; junction bases outside the gene matches: 3. Germline V gives CDR1 SQVTM, CDR2 ANQGSEA. It was by quantitative 5'-RACE with molecular barcodes that TCR beta libraries were made. MiXCR, run by TCRdb on the 5' RACE reads, gives a single entry per CDR3 protein. This table holds about 250,000 distinct CDR3 sequences, roughly a third found once. Broader study findings: Among TCR beta sequences, a motif of eight highly homologous variants appeared characteristic of ankylosing spondylitis blood.

The chain recombines TRBV29-1 with TRBJ1-2, with 7 bases identical to TRBD1. This receptor was obtained from a male donor with ankylosing spondylitis or in good health (not recorded which). Sample: blood, either unsorted or a sorted T cell fraction (not recorded which). The CDR3 loop is CSADRTYGYTF. The CDR3 bases are TGCAGCGCGGACAGGACCTATGGCTACACCTTC.